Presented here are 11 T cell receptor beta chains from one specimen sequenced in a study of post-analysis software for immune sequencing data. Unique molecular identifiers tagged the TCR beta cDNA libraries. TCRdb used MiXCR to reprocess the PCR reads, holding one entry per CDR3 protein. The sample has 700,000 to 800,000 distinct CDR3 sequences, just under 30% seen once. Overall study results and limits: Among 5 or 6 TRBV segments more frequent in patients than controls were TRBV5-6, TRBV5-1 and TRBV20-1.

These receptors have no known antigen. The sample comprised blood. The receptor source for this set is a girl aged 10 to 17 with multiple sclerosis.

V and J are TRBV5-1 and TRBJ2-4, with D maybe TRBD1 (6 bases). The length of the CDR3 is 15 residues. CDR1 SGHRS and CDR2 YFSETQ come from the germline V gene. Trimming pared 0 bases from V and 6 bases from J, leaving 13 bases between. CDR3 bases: TGCGCCAGCAGCTTGGCCGCGGACAGTTTAAACATTCAGTACTTC. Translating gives CASSLAADSLNIQYF. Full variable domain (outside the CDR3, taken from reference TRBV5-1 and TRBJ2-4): KAGVTQTPRYLIKTRGQQVTLSCSPISGHRSVSWYQQTPGQGLQFLFEYFSETQRNKGNFPGRFSGRQFSNSRSEMNVSTLELGDSALYLCASSLAADSLNIQYFGAGTRLSVL.

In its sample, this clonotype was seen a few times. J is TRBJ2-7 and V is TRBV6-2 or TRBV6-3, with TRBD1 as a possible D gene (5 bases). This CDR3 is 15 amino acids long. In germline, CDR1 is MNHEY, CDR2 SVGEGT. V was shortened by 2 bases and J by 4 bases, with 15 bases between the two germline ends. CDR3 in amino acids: CASSYDDSHLYEQYF. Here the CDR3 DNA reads TGTGCCAGCAGTTACGATGACAGCCACCTTTACGAGCAGTACTTC.

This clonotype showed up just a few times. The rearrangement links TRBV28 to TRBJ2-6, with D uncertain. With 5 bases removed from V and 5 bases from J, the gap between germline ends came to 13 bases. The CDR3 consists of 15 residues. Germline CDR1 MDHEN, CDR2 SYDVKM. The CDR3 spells CASSLGPARANVLTF. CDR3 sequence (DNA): TGTGCCAGCAGTCTGGGCCCGGCGAGGGCCAACGTCCTGACTTTC.

CDR3 sequence reads: CATSPVYVRDSDGYTF. In nucleotides, the CDR3 is TGTGCCACCAGTCCCGTTTATGTTCGGGATTCCGATGGCTACACCTTC. The V gene is TRBV15, the J gene TRBJ1-2; D is undetermined. CDR3 length equals 16 residues. CDR1 and CDR2 from the germline V gene are LNHNV and YYDKDF (reference sequence). V was cut by 6 bases and J by 6 bases, with 23 bases left in between.

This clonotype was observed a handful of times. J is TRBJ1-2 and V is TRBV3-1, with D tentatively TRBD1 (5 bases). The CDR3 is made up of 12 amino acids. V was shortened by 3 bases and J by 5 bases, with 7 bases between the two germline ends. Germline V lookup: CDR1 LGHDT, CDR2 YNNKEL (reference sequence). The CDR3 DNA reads TGTGCCAGCAGCCAGGCAGGGTATGGCTACACCTTC. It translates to CASSQAGYGYTF.

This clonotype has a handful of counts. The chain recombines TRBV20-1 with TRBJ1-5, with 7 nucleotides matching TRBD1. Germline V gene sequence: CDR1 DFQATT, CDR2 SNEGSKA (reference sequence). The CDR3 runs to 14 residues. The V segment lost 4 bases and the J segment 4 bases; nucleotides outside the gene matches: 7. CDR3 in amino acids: CSATQGGSNQPQHF. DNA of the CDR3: TGCAGTGCTACCCAGGGGGGATCAAATCAGCCCCAGCATTTT.

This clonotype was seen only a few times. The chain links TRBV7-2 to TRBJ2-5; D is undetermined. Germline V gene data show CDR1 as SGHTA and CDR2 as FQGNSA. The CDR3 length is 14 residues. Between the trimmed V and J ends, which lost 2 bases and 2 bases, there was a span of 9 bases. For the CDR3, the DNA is TGTGCCAGCAGCTTAACGGTATTGCAAGAGACCCAGTACTTC. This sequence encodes CASSLTVLQETQYF. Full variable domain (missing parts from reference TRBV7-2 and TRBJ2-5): GAGVSQSPSNKVTEKGKDVELRCDPISGHTALYWYRQSLGQGLEFLIYFQGNSAPDKSGLPSDRFSAERTGGSVSTLTIQRTQQEDSAVYLCASSLTVLQETQYFGPGTRLLVL.

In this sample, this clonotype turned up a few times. The CDR3 nucleotides are TGTGCCAGCACCCCTGGGCAGTTCTTC. The encoded protein is CASTPGQFF. The J gene is TRBJ2-1, the V gene TRBV27; D is undetermined. Trimming took 7 bases from V and 12 from J, leaving 7 bases between them. Germline-derived CDR1 and CDR2 are MNHEY and SMNVEV (reference sequence). The CDR3 consists of 9 residues.

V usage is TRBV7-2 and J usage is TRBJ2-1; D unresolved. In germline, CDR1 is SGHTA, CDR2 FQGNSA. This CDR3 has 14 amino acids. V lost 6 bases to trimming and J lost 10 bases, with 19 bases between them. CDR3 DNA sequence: TGTGCCAGCAGAAAGGCGTTCGAGCCCTACGAGCAGTTCTTC. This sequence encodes CASRKAFEPYEQFF.

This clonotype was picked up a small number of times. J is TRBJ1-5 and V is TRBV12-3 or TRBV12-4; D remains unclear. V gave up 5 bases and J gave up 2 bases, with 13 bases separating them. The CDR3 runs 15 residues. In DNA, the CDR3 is TGTGCCAGCAGTGAGACCAGGAGGGGCAATCAGCCCCAGCATTTT. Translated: CASSETRRGNQPQHF.

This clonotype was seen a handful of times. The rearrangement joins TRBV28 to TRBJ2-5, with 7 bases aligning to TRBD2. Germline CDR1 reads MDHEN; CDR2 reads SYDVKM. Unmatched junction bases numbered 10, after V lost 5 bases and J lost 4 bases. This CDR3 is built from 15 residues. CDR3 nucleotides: TGTGCCAGCAGTCCTCTCTTGGGAGGGCCAGAGACCCAGTACTTC. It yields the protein CASSPLLGGPETQYF.